This TCR beta chain was retrieved from a study of OX40 agonist ivuxolimab in advanced cancers. The CDR3 extends over 14 amino acids. Germline V lookup: CDR1 SGHRS, CDR2 YFSETQ. Trimming stripped 3 bases from V and 1 base from J, with 11 bases between. The table came from immunoSEQ multiplex PCR; TCRdb's copy has only in-frame clones and leaves some out. The table shows 70,000 to 95,000 clones, with about four fifths occurring only once. The receptor comes from an adult with an advanced solid tumor such as melanoma, head and neck, liver or kidney cancer. Source: CD4+ or CD8+ T cells sorted from blood, taken in a trial of the OX40 agonist ivuxolimab. This sequence joins TRBV5-1 and TRBJ2-7; D is possibly TRBD1 (5 bases). Written as DNA, the CDR3 is TGCGCCAGCAGCTCCCCGGACATTTCCTACGAGCAGTACTTC. Its protein is CASSSPDISYEQYF. Full variable domain (outside the CDR3, taken from reference TRBV5-1 and TRBJ2-7): KAGVTQTPRYLIKTRGQQVTLSCSPISGHRSVSWYQQTPGQGLQFLFEYFSETQRNKGNFPGRFSGRQFSNSRSEMNVSTLELGDSALYLCASSSPDISYEQYFGPGTRLTVT.